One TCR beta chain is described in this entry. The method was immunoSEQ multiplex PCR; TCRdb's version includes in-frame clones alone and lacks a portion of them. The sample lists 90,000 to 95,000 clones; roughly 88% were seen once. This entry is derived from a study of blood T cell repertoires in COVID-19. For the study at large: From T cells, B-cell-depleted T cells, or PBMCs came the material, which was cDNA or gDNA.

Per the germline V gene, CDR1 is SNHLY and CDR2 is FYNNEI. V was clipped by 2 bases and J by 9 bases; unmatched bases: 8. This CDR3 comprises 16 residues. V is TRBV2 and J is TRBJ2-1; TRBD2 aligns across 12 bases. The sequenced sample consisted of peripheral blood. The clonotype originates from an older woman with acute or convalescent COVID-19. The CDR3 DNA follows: TGTGCCAGCAGTGAACGGTTGACTAGCGGGGGAGGTGAGCAGTTCTTC. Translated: CASSERLTSGGGEQFF.